These 13 T cell receptor beta chains share one sample of origin, sequenced in a study of blood T cell repertoires in COVID-19. TCRdb's table, derived via immunoSEQ multiplex PCR, lists solely in-frame clones and lacks some. The sample records 350,000 or so clones, more than 75% being singletons. The sample comprised peripheral blood. The receptors were gathered from a woman aged 30 to 39 with COVID-19, enrolled during active disease.

The chain is built from TRBV6-2 or TRBV6-3 and TRBJ2-1; D is unclear. Trimming pared 6 bases from V and 11 bases from J, leaving 14 bases between. There are 12 residues in the CDR3. Germline values: CDR1 MNHEY, CDR2 SVGEGT. CDR3 in DNA: TGTGCCAGCAGCCCCCAGGCTCGACAGCAGTTCTTC. This gives the protein CASSPQARQQFF.

This clone has a handful of counts. The V and J genes are TRBV21-1 and TRBJ1-1. TRBV21-1 is deemed a pseudogene. This CDR3 region has 12 residues. The CDR3 nucleotides read TGTGCTTCGAGACTAGGGGTTGGTGAAGCTTTCTTT. Translated: CASRLGVGEAFF.

V gene TRBV10-3 combines with J gene TRBJ2-1, with 11 positions matching TRBD2. The CDR3 has 14 residues. The V and J ends lost 9 bases and 8 bases, in that order; junction bases with no gene match: 9. Germline V CDR1 and CDR2: ENHRY, SYGVKD. The CDR3 bases are TGTGCCATTCAAACTAGCGGGAGTATAGATGAGCAGTTCTTC. It specifies CAIQTSGSIDEQFF.

The rearrangement joins TRBV6-2 or TRBV6-3 to TRBJ2-5; weak D call: TRBD1 (5 bases). The CDR3 length is 15 residues. Germline lookup yields CDR1 MNHEY and CDR2 SVGEGT. The V gene lost 2 bases and the J gene lost 0 bases, with 10 bases spanning the gap. Here the CDR3 reads CASSYGAAHQETQYF. The CDR3 bases are TGTGCCAGCAGTTACGGGGCGGCCCACCAAGAGACCCAGTACTTC.

The chain joins TRBV9 to TRBJ2-3, with a possible D match to TRBD1 (5 bases). Germline CDR1 SGDLS, CDR2 YYNGEE. The CDR3 has 14 residues. V dropped 0 bases and J dropped 2 bases, with 7 bases sitting between them. For the CDR3, the DNA is TGTGCCAGCAGCGTAGCAGGGATCACAGATACGCAGTATTTT. Translated: CASSVAGITDTQYF.

The V and J genes are TRBV5-3 and TRBJ1-4, with D tentatively TRBD1 (5 bases). TRBV5-3 is flagged as an ORF with uncertain function. The CDR3 covers 15 residues. V was clipped by 0 bases and J by 6 bases, with 12 bases between them. CDR3 nucleotide sequence: TGTGCCAGAAGCTTGGGGGACTTGGGGGATGAAAAACTGTTTTTT. As protein: CARSLGDLGDEKLFF.

V usage is TRBV19 and J usage is TRBJ1-2, with 8 bases identical to TRBD1. Per the germline V gene, CDR1 is LNHDA and CDR2 is SQIVND (reference sequence). The CDR3 consists of 15 residues. The ends lost 6 bases at V and 3 bases at J; junction bases unmatched: 9. CDR3 sequence reads: CASSSLQGGHYGYTF. CDR3 in DNA: TGTGCCAGTAGCTCACTACAGGGGGGTCACTATGGCTACACCTTC.

The chain recombines TRBV15 with TRBJ1-1, with 8 nucleotides matching TRBD1. The trim removed 2 bases at V and 6 bases at J, leaving 2 bases unmatched. This CDR3 has 13 residues. From germline, CDR1 is LNHNV and CDR2 YYDKDF (reference sequence). CDR3 coding DNA: TGTGCCACCAGCAGATTGGACAGGGCTGAAGCTTTCTTT. Amino acid sequence: CATSRLDRAEAFF.

The V and J genes are TRBV4-1 and TRBJ2-2; a weak D match, TRBD1 (6 bases). The V gene lost 1 base and the J gene lost 4 bases, with 10 bases spanning the gap. The CDR3 extends over 15 amino acids. The germline gives CDR1 MGHRA, CDR2 YSYEKL. The CDR3 DNA sequence: TGCGCCAGCAGCCAAGTTGACAGGAGCACCGGGGAGCTGTTTTTT. Translation gives CASSQVDRSTGELFF.

This chain uses TRBV2 with TRBJ1-3, with D possibly being TRBD1 (6 bases). The germline gives CDR1 SNHLY, CDR2 FYNNEI. With 6 bases removed from V and 4 bases from J, the gap between germline ends came to 16 bases. The CDR3 totals 15 residues. For the CDR3, the DNA is TGTGCCAGCAGCGGGAGGACAGCCCCAGGAAACACCATATATTTT. Its protein is CASSGRTAPGNTIYF.

The chain combines TRBV19 with TRBJ1-6, with 7 bases fitting TRBD1. The CDR3 runs to 16 residues. Germline values: CDR1 LNHDA, CDR2 SQIVND (reference sequence). V lost 6 bases, J lost 6 bases, and 11 bases stayed unmatched. The CDR3 sequence is CASSTTGTVSNSPLHF. The DNA of the CDR3 is TGTGCCAGTAGCACTACCGGGACAGTCAGTAATTCACCCCTCCACTTT.

The V gene is TRBV2, the J gene TRBJ2-7; TRBD2 is a possible D gene (5 bases). The CDR3 length is 15 residues. V lost 4 bases and J lost 1, with 14 bases in between. Germline CDR1 is SNHLY and CDR2 is FYNNEI. Here the CDR3 DNA reads TGTGCCAGCAGTGGTGGCGGGTTGAGTTCCTACGAGCAGTACTTC. This sequence encodes CASSGGGLSSYEQYF. The whole variable domain, filled in from reference TRBV2 and TRBJ2-7, reads EPEVTQTPSHQVTQMGQEVILRCVPISNHLYFYWYRQILGQKVEFLVSFYNNEISEKSEIFDDQFSVERPDGSNFTLKIRSTKLEDSAMYFCASSGGGLSSYEQYFGPGTRLTVT.

The chain couples TRBV3-1 (or the pseudogene TRBV3-2) to TRBJ2-5, with TRBD2 matching 11 bases. Germline trimming cut 0 bases from V and 1 base from J; bases unmatched to any gene: 4. CDR1 and CDR2 from the germline V gene are LGHDT and YNNKEL (reference sequence). This CDR3 has 17 residues. CDR3 in DNA: TGTGCCAGCAGCCAAGATTATGGGACTAGCGGCCAAGAGACCCAGTACTTC. Translated: CASSQDYGTSGQETQYF.